Listed below are T cell receptor beta chains from one sample, sequenced in a study of blood T cell repertoires in COVID-19. Assay: immunoSEQ multiplex PCR; the TCRdb copy retains only in-frame clones and omits some. This sample has about 380,000 clones, with roughly 85% found just once. Material: peripheral blood. These receptors all stem from a woman aged 18-29 years with acute or convalescent COVID-19. Both conserved end residues are part of each CDR3.

v_gene	j_gene	CDR3aa
TRBV20-1	TRBJ2-2	CSASIRSDGELFF
TRBV6-5	TRBJ1-2	CASSFRGSYGYTF
TRBV7-8	TRBJ2-7	CASSLTAGFGYEQYF
TRBV18	TRBJ1-1	CASSPKPTGAGTEAFF
TRBV9	TRBJ2-5	CASSVGQGAQETQYF
TRBV9	TRBJ2-5	CASSVVSGRSETQYF
TRBV25-1	TRBJ1-2	CASSGPRDRGGGSYGYTF
TRBV5-4	TRBJ2-2	CASTLGGASGVTGELFF
TRBV14	TRBJ2-3	CASSQAPDTQYF
TRBV24-1	TRBJ2-5	CATSDELGRAETQYF
TRBV7-9	TRBJ1-5	CASSLDRAQRGNQPQHF
TRBV6-5	TRBJ2-1	CDKRGLAVTYNEQFF
TRBV5-1	TRBJ1-1	CASTQGGRTEAFF
TRBV3-1/TRBV3-2	TRBJ2-1	CASSQEPGSYNEQFF
TRBV5-4	TRBJ2-2	CASSVRQVNTGELFF
TRBV7-3	TRBJ2-7	CASSSSGRSSEQYF
TRBV11-2	TRBJ1-5	CASSPGGGNQPQHF
TRBV9	TRBJ1-1	CASTEDGGGDRTEAFF
TRBV19	TRBJ2-3	CASSTGDTQYF
TRBV28	TRBJ2-6	CASRGTDGANVLTF
TRBV5-5	TRBJ2-1	CASSLGQTSYNEQFF
TRBV7-3	TRBJ2-3	CASSPTGGADTQYF
TRBV5-6	TRBJ2-1	CASSLAGDNEQFF
TRBV2	TRBJ2-1	CATGTGLHNEQFF
TRBV9	TRBJ2-2	CASSALAAHTGELFF
TRBV6-9	TRBJ1-6	CASSYCRVGYNSPLHF
TRBV6-4	TRBJ2-1	CASSEGAGGPNEQFF
TRBV28	TRBJ2-7	CASSSGTGASYEQYF
TRBV12-3/TRBV12-4	TRBJ1-5	CASRRTGSQPQHF
TRBV5-5	TRBJ2-2	CASSFRLAGFTGELFF
TRBV3-1/TRBV3-2	TRBJ2-4	CASSQSPNFKNIQYF
TRBV2	TRBJ2-2	CASSFGTANTGELFF
TRBV13	TRBJ1-4	CASSPRTGNDEKLFF
TRBV27	TRBJ1-5	CASSLFAGVNQPQHF
TRBV15	TRBJ2-1	CATSRGGAGARNEQFF
TRBV27	TRBJ1-6	CASSLSKAGQGNNSPLHF
TRBV28	TRBJ2-7	CASSLFGTRPYEQYF
TRBV7-2	TRBJ2-5	CASSPGLALGETQYF
TRBV30	TRBJ1-5	CAWAAGGNQPQHF
TRBV15	TRBJ2-5	CATSRDGREQETQYF
TRBV9	TRBJ1-2	CASRSDRGYGYTF
TRBV3-1/TRBV3-2	TRBJ2-4	CASSYGLVHIQYF
TRBV5-6	TRBJ2-1	CASRRVEGGLSYNEQFF
TRBV10-2	TRBJ1-5	CASSGGNRDQPQHF
TRBV6-6	TRBJ1-2	CASNQDRVVNGYTF
TRBV2	TRBJ1-2	CASSGQGVGGYTF
TRBV2	TRBJ2-7	CASSASGEYEQYF
TRBV6-5	TRBJ2-7	CASSGGPYEQYF
TRBV7-8	TRBJ1-3	CASSFNVPRQGGHTIYF
TRBV6-5	TRBJ1-1	CASSYSLGQGDAFF
TRBV5-1	TRBJ2-3	CASSPGTSGVAVIPDTQYF
TRBV2	TRBJ2-3	CASNLLAGVTDTQYF
TRBV18	TRBJ2-1	CASSPVRRGPDEQFF